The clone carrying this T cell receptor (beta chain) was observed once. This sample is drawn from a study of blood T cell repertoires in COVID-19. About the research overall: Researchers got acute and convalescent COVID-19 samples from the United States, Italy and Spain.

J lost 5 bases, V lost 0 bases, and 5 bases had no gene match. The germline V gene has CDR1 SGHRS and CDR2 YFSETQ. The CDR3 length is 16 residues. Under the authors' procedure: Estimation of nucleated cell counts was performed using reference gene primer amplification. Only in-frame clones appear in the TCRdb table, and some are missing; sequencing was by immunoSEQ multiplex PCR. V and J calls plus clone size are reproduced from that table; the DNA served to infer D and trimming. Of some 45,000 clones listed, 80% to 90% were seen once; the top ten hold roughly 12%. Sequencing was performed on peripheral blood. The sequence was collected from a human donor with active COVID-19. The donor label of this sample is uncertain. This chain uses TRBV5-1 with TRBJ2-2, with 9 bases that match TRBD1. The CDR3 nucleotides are TGCGCCAGCAGCTTGGCCCAAGGACAGGGGACCGGGGAGCTGTTTTTT. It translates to CASSLAQGQGTGELFF.